A selection of T cell receptor beta chains follows, all from one sample in a study of shared clonotypes between healthy human individuals. Profiled with immunoSEQ multiplex PCR; TCRdb holds only in-frame clones, not every one. This sample yields roughly 1,500,000 clones, of which around 98.5% are seen a single time; under 0.45% belongs to the top ten. The sequenced sample was naive CD4+ T cells sorted from blood. These receptors all come from a man aged 30 to 39 in good health. Each CDR3 is given with its conserved first and last residue. The D gene is left open where the match is weak. The size entry is marked missing in some rows and otherwise reads once, few, many or a size class.

CDR3aa	CDR3nt	j_gene	v_gene	d_gene	abundance
CASSFNLYREQYF	TGTGCCAGCAGTTTTAACCTTTATCGGGAGCAGTACTTC	TRBJ2-7	TRBV28	.	once
CASSQLSGRNTGELFF	TGTGCCAGCAGCCAACTTAGCGGGAGGAACACCGGGGAGCTGTTTTTT	TRBJ2-2	TRBV7-8	TRBD2	once
CASSALAGVGEQYF	TGTGCCAGCAGTGCCTTAGCGGGAGTGGGTGAGCAGTACTTC	TRBJ2-7	TRBV25-1	TRBD2	.
CASSLEPDYEQYF	TGCGCCAGCAGCTTGGAGCCAGACTACGAGCAGTACTTC	TRBJ2-7	TRBV5-1	.	.
CASSYYTAQPQHF	TGTGCCAGCAGTTATTACACGGCCCAGCCCCAGCATTTT	TRBJ1-5	TRBV6-6	.	.
CASSLFGNTEAFF	TGCGCCAGCAGCTTGTTCGGAAACACTGAAGCTTTCTTT	TRBJ1-1	TRBV5-1	.	.
CASSPTAGAGPYEQYF	TGTGCCAGCTCACCGACAGCGGGGGCCGGACCCTACGAGCAGTACTTC	TRBJ2-7	TRBV18	TRBD2	.
CASSPRPGQGDEQYF	TGTGCCAGCAGTCCACGCCCGGGACAGGGCGACGAGCAGTACTTC	TRBJ2-7	TRBV28	TRBD1	.
CASSLADEVGFYEQYF	TGTGCCAGCAGCTTGGCCGACGAAGTAGGGTTCTACGAGCAGTACTTC	TRBJ2-7	TRBV5-5	.	.
CASKDLATNEKLFF	TGTGCCAGCAAGGATCTGGCGACTAATGAAAAACTGTTTTTT	TRBJ1-4	TRBV6-1	.	.
CASSPLTIGDPTEQYF	TGTGCCAGCTCACCACTTACGATAGGGGACCCTACCGAGCAGTACTTC	TRBJ2-7	TRBV18	.	.
CASSQEGFRAPWVGTDTQYF	TGCGCCAGCAGCCAAGAGGGATTCCGGGCTCCTTGGGTAGGCACAGATACGCAGTATTTT	TRBJ2-3	TRBV4-1	.	.
CATSAASGNTGELFF	TGTGCCACCAGCGCCGCTAGCGGGAACACCGGGGAGCTGTTTTTT	TRBJ2-2	TRBV15	TRBD2	once
CARKREVMSEDTQYF	TGTGCCAGAAAGCGGGAGGTTATGAGCGAAGATACGCAGTATTTT	TRBJ2-3	TRBV2	TRBD2	.
CASSQDPRGSYEQYF	TGTGCCAGCAGCCAAGATCCCAGGGGTAGCTACGAGCAGTACTTC	TRBJ2-7	TRBV14	.	.
CASSQNQGAYLYGYTF	TGTGCCAGCAGCCAAAACCAGGGGGCTTACCTCTATGGCTACACCTTC	TRBJ1-2	TRBV4-2	TRBD1	.
CVRSLISEGFCEQYF	TGTGTCAGAAGCTTAATCTCGGAGGGGTTCTGCGAGCAGTACTTC	TRBJ2-7	TRBV7-5	.	.
CSVDLVLGDEQFF	TGCAGCGTTGATCTAGTACTTGGGGATGAGCAGTTCTTC	TRBJ2-1	TRBV29-1	.	.
CASSLRSSGNEQFF	TGTGCCAGCAGCTTAAGATCTTCTGGCAATGAGCAGTTCTTC	TRBJ2-1	TRBV7-9	.	.
CASSLPVGQGNYEQYF	TGTGCCAGCAGCCTTCCTGTGGGACAGGGTAACTACGAGCAGTACTTC	TRBJ2-7	TRBV5-4	TRBD1	.
CASSLAGNEETQYF	TGCGCCAGCAGCTTGGCAGGTAACGAAGAGACCCAGTACTTC	TRBJ2-5	TRBV5-1	.	once
CASSLRLGTRSHEQYF	TGTGCCAGCAGCTTACGTCTCGGGACTAGGTCCCACGAGCAGTACTTC	TRBJ2-7	TRBV11-2	TRBD2	.
CASSKDSQHLYNEQFF	TGTGCCAGCAGTAAAGACTCCCAACACCTCTACAATGAGCAGTTCTTC	TRBJ2-1	TRBV28	.	.
CASSVMRSAGGPHNEQFF	TGCGCCAGCAGTGTAATGCGATCGGCGGGAGGGCCCCACAATGAGCAGTTCTTC	TRBJ2-1	TRBV10-2	TRBD2	.
CASSPTRTGGNNQPQHF	TGTGCCAGCAGCCCCACTAGGACAGGGGGAAATAATCAGCCCCAGCATTTT	TRBJ1-5	TRBV5-5	TRBD1	.
CASSFGTPYNEQFF	TGTGCCAGCAGCTTCGGGACTCCCTACAATGAGCAGTTCTTC	TRBJ2-1	TRBV7-6	.	.
CASSSTGSSEKLFF	TGCGCCAGCAGCTCCACCGGGAGTAGTGAAAAACTGTTTTTT	TRBJ1-4	TRBV5-1	.	.
CASSSRTSGNTGELFF	TGTGCCAGCAGCTCTCGGACTAGCGGGAACACCGGGGAGCTGTTTTTT	TRBJ2-2	TRBV7-9	TRBD2	.
CASSYSKTGELFF	TGTGCCAGCAGTTACTCGAAAACCGGGGAGCTGTTTTTT	TRBJ2-2	TRBV6-6	.	.
CASSYLGVEAFF	TGTGCCAGCAGTTACTTGGGGGTTGAAGCTTTCTTT	TRBJ1-1	TRBV6-5	.	.